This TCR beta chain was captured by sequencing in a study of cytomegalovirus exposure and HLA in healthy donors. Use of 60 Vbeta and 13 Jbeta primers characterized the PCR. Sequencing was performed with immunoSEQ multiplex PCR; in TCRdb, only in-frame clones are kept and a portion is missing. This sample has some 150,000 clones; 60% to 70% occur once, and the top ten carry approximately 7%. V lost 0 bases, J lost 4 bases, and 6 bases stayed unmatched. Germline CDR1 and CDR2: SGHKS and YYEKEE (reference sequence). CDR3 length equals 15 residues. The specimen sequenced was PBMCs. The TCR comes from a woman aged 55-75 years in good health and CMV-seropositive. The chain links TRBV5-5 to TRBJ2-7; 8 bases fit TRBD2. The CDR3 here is CASSLANGGAYEQYF. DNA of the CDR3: TGTGCCAGCAGCTTGGCAAACGGGGGGGCGTACGAGCAGTACTTC.